This entry lists 5 T cell receptor beta chains sequenced from one sample in a study of T cell changes during pregnancy in multiple sclerosis. Generated by immunoSEQ multiplex PCR, the TCRdb table keeps only in-frame clones and is missing some. The sample consists of tens of thousands of clones, around 92% of them appearing once. This material consisted of CD4+ T cells from peripheral blood mononuclear cells, taken after pregnancy. These receptor sequences come from a female donor with multiple sclerosis, enrolled in a pregnancy study.

The rearrangement joins TRBV30 to TRBJ2-7; TRBD2 is a possible D gene (7 bases). The CDR3 contains 13 residues. Germline lookup yields CDR1 GTSNPN and CDR2 SVGIG (reference sequence). The V gene lost 2 bases and the J gene lost 6 bases, with 14 bases spanning the gap. The DNA of the CDR3 is TGTGCCTGGAGTAGGGGGACTACTCTCGAGCAGTACTTC. Translation: CAWSRGTTLEQYF.

CDR3 region: CASSTGQGFGETQYF. The CDR3 coding sequence is TGTGCCAGTAGTACTGGACAGGGGTTTGGGGAGACCCAGTACTTC. V gene TRBV19 combines with J gene TRBJ2-5, with TRBD1 matching 9 bases. Per germline, CDR1 LNHDA and CDR2 SQIVND (reference sequence). The CDR3 is 15 amino acids. The ends lost 4 bases at V and 5 bases at J; junction bases unmatched: 8.

The chain combines TRBV4-1 with TRBJ1-1; a possible D gene is TRBD1 (6 bases). The CDR3 contains 13 residues. The germline V gene encodes CDR1 MGHRA and CDR2 YSYEKL. V shed 6 bases and J shed 1 base, with 9 bases lying between them. Here the CDR3 reads CASRWTANTEAFF. The DNA of the CDR3 is TGCGCCAGCAGATGGACAGCGAACACTGAAGCTTTCTTT.

The chain has TRBV7-2 and TRBJ2-3; 9 positions agree with TRBD1. V lost 8 bases and J lost 9; bases outside the gene matches: 12. The CDR3 is 14 residues long. Germline CDR1 SGHTA, CDR2 FQGNSA. The CDR3 spells CASVGPRTGVTQYF. In DNA, the CDR3 is TGTGCCAGCGTAGGGCCTCGGACAGGGGTGACGCAGTATTTT. The variable domain in full, completed from reference TRBV7-2 and TRBJ2-3, reads GAGVSQSPSNKVTEKGKDVELRCDPISGHTALYWYRQSLGQGLEFLIYFQGNSAPDKSGLPSDRFSAERTGGSVSTLTIQRTQQEDSAVYLCASVGPRTGVTQYFGPGTRLTVL.

This clone has only one observation. The V and J genes are TRBV6-5 and TRBJ2-1; 9 bases agree with TRBD1. The CDR3 has 16 amino acids. J gave up 6 bases and V 2 bases, and 8 bases lay outside the gene matches. Germline assignment: CDR1 MNHEY and CDR2 SVGAGI. The CDR3 sequence is CASSYAGQGFINEQFF. For the CDR3, the DNA is TGTGCCAGCAGTTACGCTGGACAGGGGTTTATCAATGAGCAGTTCTTC.